The 31 T cell receptor beta chains below come from one sample, sequenced in a study of blood T cell repertoires in COVID-19. The data were produced by immunoSEQ multiplex PCR, yet TCRdb's version contains in-frame clones alone and is incomplete. The sample consists of about 350,000 clones, 80% to 90% of them appearing once. The sequenced sample consisted of PBMCs or T cells enriched from blood (not recorded which). These receptors were collected from a woman under 40 who had recovered from COVID-19.

The genes are TRBV5-5 and TRBJ2-4; D is possibly TRBD1 (5 bases). This CDR3 spans 16 amino acids. V lost 5 bases to trimming and J lost 0 bases, with 15 bases between them. Germline values: CDR1 SGHKS, CDR2 YYEKEE (reference sequence). CDR3 bases: TGTGCCAGCAGAGGCGACAGACCACTAGCCAAAAACATTCAGTACTTC. This codes for CASRGDRPLAKNIQYF. The full variable domain, in which reference TRBV5-5 and TRBJ2-4 provide the parts outside the CDR3, is DAGVTQSPTHLIKTRGQQVTLRCSPISGHKSVSWYQQVLGQGPQFIFQYYEKEERGRGNFPDRFSARQFPNYSSELNVNALLLGDSALYLCASRGDRPLAKNIQYFGAGTRLSVL.

This chain connects TRBV13 to TRBJ2-1; 10 bases are a match to TRBD2. There are 16 residues in the CDR3. From germline, CDR1 is PRHDT and CDR2 FYEKMQ (reference sequence). V dropped 2 bases and J dropped 4; count of bases not matched to a gene: 5. This chain's CDR3 is CASSLNPAGGYNEQFF. The CDR3 coding sequence is TGTGCCAGCAGCTTAAACCCAGCGGGGGGGTACAATGAGCAGTTCTTC.

The chain is built from TRBV5-1 and TRBJ1-1, with D perhaps TRBD1 (6 bases). V gave up 0 bases and J gave up 1 base, with 16 bases separating them. This CDR3 is built from 17 residues. The germline gives CDR1 SGHRS, CDR2 YFSETQ. CDR3 in DNA: TGCGCCAGCAGCTTGGTCCAGGGGACTAATAAGAACACTGAAGCTTTCTTT. It codes for CASSLVQGTNKNTEAFF.

This sequence joins TRBV20-1 and TRBJ1-4; D not certain. The CDR3 is 13 residues long. V lost 3 bases, J lost 8 bases, and 13 bases lay in between. Germline CDR1 reads DFQATT; CDR2 reads SNEGSKA (reference sequence). In DNA, the CDR3 is TGCAGTGCTAGTGCGCGGGAAATAGAAAAACTGTTTTTT. This encodes CSASAREIEKLFF.

The chain combines TRBV3-1 (or the pseudogene TRBV3-2) with TRBJ2-1, with D perhaps TRBD1 (5 bases). V lost 0 bases, J lost 7 bases, and 10 bases lay in between. The CDR3 sequence is 14 residues long. Germline CDR1 and CDR2: LGHDT and YNNKEL (reference sequence). This CDR3 reads CASSQESKGNEQFF. The CDR3 DNA follows: TGTGCCAGCAGCCAAGAGTCTAAGGGGAATGAGCAGTTCTTC.

This clone showed up just once. The chain couples TRBV19 to TRBJ2-3; TRBD1 matches at 7 bases. Germline CDR1 and CDR2: LNHDA and SQIVND (reference sequence). The junction had 6 bases not matched to a gene; V was cut back by 5 bases and J by 1 base. CDR3 length: 15 residues. CDR3 sequence (DNA): TGTGCCAGTAGTCCGCGGACAGGCGGCACAGATACGCAGTATTTT. Its protein is CASSPRTGGTDTQYF.

In the case of this clone: Within the sample, other DNA sequences also encode this same CDR3. The genes are TRBV19 and TRBJ1-5, with D perhaps TRBD1 (5 bases). Germline V gives CDR1 LNHDA, CDR2 SQIVND (reference sequence). The CDR3 is 13 residues long. V dropped 3 bases and J dropped 6 bases, with 9 bases sitting between them. The CDR3 bases are TGTGCCAGTAGTATCCAGGGCGGTCAGCCCCAGCATTTT. Encoded protein: CASSIQGGQPQHF.

This chain joins TRBV7-2 and TRBJ2-1; the match to TRBD2 covers 11 bases. V dropped 0 bases and J dropped 9; count of bases not matched to a gene: 7. The germline gives CDR1 SGHTA, CDR2 FQGNSA. The length of the CDR3 is 16 residues. CDR3 region: CASSLAGLAGGLEQFF. Written as DNA, the CDR3 is TGTGCCAGCAGCTTAGCCGGGCTAGCGGGGGGCCTTGAGCAGTTCTTC. Together with reference TRBV7-2 and TRBJ2-1, the CDR3 gives the full variable domain: GAGVSQSPSNKVTEKGKDVELRCDPISGHTALYWYRQSLGQGLEFLIYFQGNSAPDKSGLPSDRFSAERTGGSVSTLTIQRTQQEDSAVYLCASSLAGLAGGLEQFFGPGTRLTVL.

CDR3 amino acids: CAWSVSQNTEAFF. CDR3 nucleotide sequence: TGTGCCTGGAGTGTGAGTCAGAACACTGAAGCTTTCTTT. The chain has TRBV30 and TRBJ1-1; unclear D gene. V lost 0 bases to trimming and J lost 1 base, with 6 bases between them. The CDR3 length is 13 residues. Germline V gives CDR1 GTSNPN, CDR2 SVGIG (reference sequence).

This chain links TRBV24-1 with TRBJ2-3; TRBD2 is a possible D gene (6 bases). This CDR3 comprises 13 residues. V lost 7 bases and J lost 0, with 7 bases in between. The germline V gene encodes CDR1 KGHDR and CDR2 SFDVKD. CDR3 DNA sequence: TGTGCCACCAGGGGGACTAGCACAGATACGCAGTATTTT. Translation gives CATRGTSTDTQYF.

The CDR3 is CASSLGPRPQRGGLGETQYF. DNA of the CDR3: TGTGCCAGCAGCTTAGGCCCTAGGCCCCAGCGGGGGGGCCTAGGAGAGACCCAGTACTTC. The chain combines TRBV13 with TRBJ2-5; TRBD2 matches at 10 bases. J lost 4 bases, V lost 0 bases, and 17 bases had no gene match. Germline loops: CDR1 PRHDT, CDR2 FYEKMQ (reference sequence). CDR3 length: 20 amino acids.

The chain links TRBV7-3 to TRBJ2-3; 10 bases agree with TRBD2. Trimming took 5 bases from V and 1 from J; bases not matched to a gene: 6. Germline values: CDR1 SGHTA, CDR2 FQGTGA. This CDR3 is 16 amino acids long. The CDR3 sequence: CASSPRLAGGTDTQYF. Here the CDR3 DNA reads TGTGCCAGCAGCCCAAGACTAGCGGGTGGCACAGATACGCAGTATTTT.

V usage is TRBV7-9 and J usage is TRBJ1-1; 8 bases align to TRBD1. CDR3 length: 14 residues. V lost 4 bases, J lost 7 bases, and 8 bases stayed unmatched. The germline V gene has CDR1 SEHNR and CDR2 FQNEAQ (reference sequence). CDR3 sequence (DNA): TGTGCCAGCAGCTCCTGGACAGGGAACGGTGAAGCTTTCTTT. This codes for CASSSWTGNGEAFF. The full variable domain, in which reference TRBV7-9 and TRBJ1-1 provide the parts outside the CDR3, is DTGVSQNPRHKITKRGQNVTFRCDPISEHNRLYWYRQTLGQGPEFLTYFQNEAQLEKSRLLSDRFSAERPKGSFSTLEIQRTEQGDSAMYLCASSSWTGNGEAFFGQGTRLTVV.

V and J are TRBV5-6 and TRBJ1-6; D is perhaps TRBD1 (6 bases). The CDR3 sequence is 15 residues long. Germline V CDR1 and CDR2: SGHDT, YYEEEE. V was pared by 4 bases and J by 7 bases, with 15 bases between. CDR3 loop: CASSKQGLLNSPLHF. CDR3 in DNA: TGTGCCAGCAGCAAACAGGGACTACTGAATTCACCCCTCCACTTT. Full variable domain (outside the CDR3, taken from reference TRBV5-6 and TRBJ1-6): DAGVTQSPTHLIKTRGQQVTLRCSPKSGHDTVSWYQQALGQGPQFIFQYYEEEERQRGNFPDRFSGHQFPNYSSELNVNALLLGDSALYLCASSKQGLLNSPLHFGNGTRLTVT.

The chain employs TRBV19 and TRBJ1-5; no reliable D call. Germline V gives CDR1 LNHDA, CDR2 SQIVND (reference sequence). The CDR3 is 13 amino acids. V was pared by 4 bases and J by 4 bases, with 8 bases between. The CDR3 DNA sequence: TGTGCCAGTAGTAATGGGCGAAATCAGCCCCAGCATTTT. Protein sequence: CASSNGRNQPQHF.

This sequence joins TRBV5-6 and TRBJ1-2, with no clear D. With 2 bases removed from V and 2 bases from J, the gap between germline ends came to 7 bases. Germline-derived CDR1 and CDR2 are SGHDT and YYEEEE. CDR3 length: 13 amino acids. CDR3 protein: CASSFIQNYGYTF. In nucleotides, the CDR3 is TGTGCCAGCAGCTTCATTCAAAACTATGGCTACACCTTC.

The chain joins TRBV6-5 to TRBJ2-4; D unclear. Trimming cost V 5 bases and J 9 bases, with 8 bases left between them. The CDR3 covers 11 residues. CDR1 MNHEY and CDR2 SVGAGI come from the germline V gene. The CDR3 bases are TGTGCCAGCAGTAACGGCGGCATTCAGTACTTC. Translation: CASSNGGIQYF.

This chain links TRBV18 with TRBJ1-6, with TRBD1 matching over 10 bases. J gave up 8 bases and V 3 bases, and 1 base lay outside the gene matches. The CDR3 runs 14 residues. Looked up from germline, CDR1 is KGHSH and CDR2 is LQKENI. Here the CDR3 reads CASSPGTGDSPLHF. The CDR3 bases are TGTGCCAGCTCACCCGGGACAGGGGATTCACCCCTCCACTTT.

The chain uses TRBV7-9 and TRBJ1-5; tentative D call: TRBD1 (6 bases). Germline CDR1 is SEHNR and CDR2 is FQNEAQ (reference sequence). Trimming removed 5 bases from V and 4 bases from J, with 9 bases in between. This CDR3 is 13 amino acids long. In DNA, the CDR3 is TGTGCCAGCAGCCCGCAGGGGAATCAGCCCCAGCATTTT. Protein: CASSPQGNQPQHF.

The chain uses TRBV25-1 and TRBJ1-1; D is undetermined. V was pared by 3 bases and J by 0 bases, with 17 bases between. The CDR3 consists of 17 residues. Per germline, CDR1 MGHDK and CDR2 SYGVNS. CDR3 sequence reads: CASSDELNSEVNTEAFF. The CDR3 DNA reads TGTGCCAGCAGTGATGAGTTGAACTCTGAGGTGAACACTGAAGCTTTCTTT. Full variable domain (remainder filled in from reference TRBV25-1 and TRBJ1-1): EADIYQTPRYLVIGTGKKITLECSQTMGHDKMYWYQQDPGMELHLIHYSYGVNSTEKGDLSSESTVSRIRTEHFPLTLESARPSHTSQYLCASSDELNSEVNTEAFFGQGTRLTVV.

The chain uses TRBV6-5 and TRBJ2-2; no definite D call. V shed 4 bases and J shed 1 base, with 7 bases lying between them. From germline, CDR1 is MNHEY and CDR2 SVGAGI. The CDR3 spans 14 residues. CDR3 in amino acids: CASSFHGNTGELFF. For the CDR3, the DNA is TGTGCCAGCAGTTTCCACGGGAACACCGGGGAGCTGTTTTTT.

The chain recombines TRBV5-1 with TRBJ2-3; TRBD2 matches 15 bases. V lost 2 bases, J lost 1 base, and 8 bases stayed unmatched. CDR3 length: 19 residues. The germline CDR1 and CDR2 sequences are SGHRS and YFSETQ. CDR3 sequence reads: CASSFGLAGGPIGTDTQYF. The CDR3 DNA follows: TGCGCCAGCAGCTTCGGACTAGCGGGGGGGCCAATCGGCACAGATACGCAGTATTTT. The full variable domain, with the rest looked up from reference TRBV5-1 and TRBJ2-3, is KAGVTQTPRYLIKTRGQQVTLSCSPISGHRSVSWYQQTPGQGLQFLFEYFSETQRNKGNFPGRFSGRQFSNSRSEMNVSTLELGDSALYLCASSFGLAGGPIGTDTQYFGPGTRLTVL.

The chain employs TRBV12-3 or TRBV12-4 and TRBJ2-1; no clear D gene. The CDR3 totals 12 residues. The ends were cut back, 3 bases at V and 8 bases at J, with 8 bases in the middle. The CDR3: CASSFSLHEQFF. The CDR3 DNA sequence: TGTGCCAGCAGTTTCTCCCTCCATGAGCAGTTCTTC.

V is TRBV29-1 and J is TRBJ1-2, with 12 bases aligning to TRBD1. Trimming removed 7 bases from V and 8 bases from J; junction bases left unmatched: 14. Germline lookup yields CDR1 SQVTM and CDR2 ANQGSEA. The CDR3 length is 15 residues. The CDR3 sequence: CSANLGQGARGGYTF. The CDR3 nucleotides are TGCAGCGCGAATCTGGGACAGGGGGCGAGAGGGGGCTACACCTTC.

The chain couples TRBV6-2 or TRBV6-3 to TRBJ2-1; 7 bases are a match to TRBD1. The ends lost 5 bases at V and 10 bases at J; junction bases unmatched: 11. The CDR3 spans 14 residues. Germline CDR1 and CDR2: MNHEY and SVGEGT. CDR3 protein: CASSPRDSKREQFF. In DNA form, the CDR3 reads TGTGCCAGCAGTCCCCGGGACAGCAAGCGGGAGCAGTTCTTC.

This clone was recorded once. The chain carries TRBV7-9 and TRBJ1-2, with D perhaps TRBD1 (5 bases). V lost 1 base to trimming and J lost 4 bases, with 10 bases between them. The CDR3 covers 14 residues. The V gene's germline CDR1 is SEHNR and CDR2 FQNEAQ (reference sequence). CDR3: CASSLVVGGYGYTF. CDR3 nucleotide sequence: TGTGCCAGCAGCTTAGTGGTGGGGGGCTATGGCTACACCTTC.

The CDR3 coding sequence is TGTGCCAGCAGCCCGTTACAACAGGTCCTCCAAGAGACCCAGTACTTC. As protein: CASSPLQQVLQETQYF. The chain combines TRBV7-8 with TRBJ2-5, with D perhaps matching TRBD1 (5 bases). Germline V gene data show CDR1 as SGHVS and CDR2 as FQNEAQ. CDR3 size: 16 residues. V was trimmed by 5 bases and J by 1 base, leaving 17 bases between them.

The chain carries TRBV10-3 and TRBJ2-1; a weak D match, TRBD1 (6 bases). Per germline, CDR1 ENHRY and CDR2 SYGVKD. The CDR3 length is 11 residues. Trimming shortened V by 11 bases and J by 7 bases, and 12 bases separated the two germline ends. The CDR3 bases are TGTGCCTCCAGCAGGGGAAATGAGCAGTTCTTC. It encodes CASSRGNEQFF.

The chain uses TRBV2 and TRBJ1-3; 10 nucleotides match TRBD1. The CDR3 contains 13 residues. The trim removed 6 bases at V and 7 bases at J, leaving 3 bases unmatched. CDR1 SNHLY and CDR2 FYNNEI come from the germline V gene. The CDR3 sequence is CASSWDRGNTIYF. The CDR3 bases are TGTGCCAGCAGCTGGGACAGGGGTAACACCATATATTTT.

This chain joins TRBV5-6 and TRBJ2-7; 8 bases fit TRBD1. Germline CDR1 and CDR2: SGHDT and YYEEEE. CDR3 size: 15 residues. V lost 0 bases and J lost 2; bases outside the gene matches: 4. The CDR3: CASSLGGQVPYEQYF. CDR3 nucleotide sequence: TGTGCCAGCAGCTTGGGGGGACAGGTTCCCTACGAGCAGTACTTC.

The chain joins TRBV19 to TRBJ1-5, with D uncertain. V lost 4 bases and J 3 bases, leaving 7 bases between the germline ends. The CDR3 has 13 residues. The germline V gene encodes CDR1 LNHDA and CDR2 SQIVND (reference sequence). The CDR3 here is CASSTGYNQPQHF. The CDR3 nucleotides read TGTGCCAGTAGTACGGGGTACAATCAGCCCCAGCATTTT.